This TCR beta chain came from a study of Graves' ophthalmopathy and Graves' hyperthyroidism. For repertoire sequencing, the TCR beta CDR3 regions were amplified from RNA transcripts. In the first round, RT-PCR was carried out with HTBI primers, and a multiplex PCR formed the second round. MiXCR, applied by TCRdb to the multiplex PCR reads, yields one record per CDR3 protein. The profile shows some 750,000 distinct CDR3 sequences, 40% of them singletons. Serum thyroxine and TRAb, along with clinical symptoms, thyroid ultrasound and orbital computed tomography, were what diagnosis relied on. The CDR3 runs 13 residues. CDR1 and CDR2 from the germline V gene are SGHTA and FQGNSA.

The sample was peripheral blood. This clonotype originated in an adult man with Graves' ophthalmopathy. V and J are TRBV7-2 and TRBJ2-7, with 8 nucleotides matching TRBD1. The better agreement between TRBJ2-1 and the DNA end casts doubt on the J call. Here the CDR3 DNA reads TGTGCCAGCAGCCCCAGGGGGCCCCATGAGCAGTTCTTC. Its translation is CASSPRGPHEQFF.